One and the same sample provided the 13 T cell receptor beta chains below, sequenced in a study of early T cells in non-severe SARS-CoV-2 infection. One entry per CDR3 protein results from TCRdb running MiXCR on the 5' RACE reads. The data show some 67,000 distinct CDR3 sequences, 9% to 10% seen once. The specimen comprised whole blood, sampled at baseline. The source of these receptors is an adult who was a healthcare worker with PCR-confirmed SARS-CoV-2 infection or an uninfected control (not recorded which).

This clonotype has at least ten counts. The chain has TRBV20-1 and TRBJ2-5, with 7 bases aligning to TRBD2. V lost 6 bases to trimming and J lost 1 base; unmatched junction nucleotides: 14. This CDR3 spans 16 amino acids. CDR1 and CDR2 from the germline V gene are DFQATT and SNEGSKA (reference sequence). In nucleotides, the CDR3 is TGCAGTGCCAGCCCCTTGAGGGCGGGGGTCCAAGAGACCCAGTACTTC. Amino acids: CSASPLRAGVQETQYF.

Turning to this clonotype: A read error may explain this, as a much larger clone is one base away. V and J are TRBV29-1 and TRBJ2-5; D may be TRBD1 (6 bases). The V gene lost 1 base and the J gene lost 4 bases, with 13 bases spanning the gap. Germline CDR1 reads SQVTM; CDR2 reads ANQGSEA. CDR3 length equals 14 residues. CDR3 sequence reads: CSVEVAQGRETQYF. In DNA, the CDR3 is TGCAGCGTTGAAGTAGCCCAGGGGAGAGAGACCCAGTACTTC.

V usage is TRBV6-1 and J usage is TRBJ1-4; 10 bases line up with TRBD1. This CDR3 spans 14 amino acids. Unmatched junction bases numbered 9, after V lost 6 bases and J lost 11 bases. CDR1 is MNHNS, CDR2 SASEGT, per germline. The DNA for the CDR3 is TGTGCCAGCAGGACCGGGACAGGGGCGGAGAAACTGTTTTTT. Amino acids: CASRTGTGAEKLFF.

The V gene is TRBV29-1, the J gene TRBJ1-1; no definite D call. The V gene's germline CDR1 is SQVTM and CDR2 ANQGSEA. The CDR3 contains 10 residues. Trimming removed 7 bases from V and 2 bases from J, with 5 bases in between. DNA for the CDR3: TGCAGCGCCTTAAACACTGAAGCTTTCTTT. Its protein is CSALNTEAFF. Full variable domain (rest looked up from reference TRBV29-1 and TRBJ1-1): SAVISQKPSRDICQRGTSLTIQCQVDSQVTMMFWYRQQPGQSLTLIATANQGSEATYESGFVIDKFPISRPNLTFSTLTVSNMSPEDSSIYLCSALNTEAFFGQGTRLTVV.

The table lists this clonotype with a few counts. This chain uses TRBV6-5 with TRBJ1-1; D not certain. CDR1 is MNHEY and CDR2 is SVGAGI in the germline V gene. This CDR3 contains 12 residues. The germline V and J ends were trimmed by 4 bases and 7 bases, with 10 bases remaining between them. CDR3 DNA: TGTGCCAGCAGTTCTGAGACTAGTGAAGCTTTCTTT. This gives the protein CASSSETSEAFF.

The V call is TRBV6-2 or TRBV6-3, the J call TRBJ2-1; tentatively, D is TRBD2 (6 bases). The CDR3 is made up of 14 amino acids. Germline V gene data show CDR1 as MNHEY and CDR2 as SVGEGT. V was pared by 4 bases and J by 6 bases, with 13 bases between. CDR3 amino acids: CASSWPGRFNEQFF. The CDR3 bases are TGTGCCAGCAGTTGGCCCGGGAGATTCAATGAGCAGTTCTTC.

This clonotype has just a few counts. For the CDR3, the DNA is TGCAGTGCTGCCGAGGTCGGGCATCCCACAGATACGCAGTATTTT. Protein product: CSAAEVGHPTDTQYF. The chain is built from TRBV20-1 and TRBJ2-3; no clear D. The CDR3 runs 15 residues. Germline V gene lookup returns CDR1 DFQATT and CDR2 SNEGSKA (reference sequence). The V end lost 5 bases, the J end lost 2 bases, and 17 bases lay between the germline ends.

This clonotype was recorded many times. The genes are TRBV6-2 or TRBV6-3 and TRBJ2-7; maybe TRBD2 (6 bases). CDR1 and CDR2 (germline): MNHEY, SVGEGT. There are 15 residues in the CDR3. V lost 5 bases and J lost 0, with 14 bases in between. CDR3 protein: CASSTAGDPSYEQYF. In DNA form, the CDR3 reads TGTGCCAGCAGTACAGCGGGCGATCCCTCCTACGAGCAGTACTTC.

DNA for the CDR3: TGCGCCAGCAGCCAAAGACCTCACCGGGAGGGATACACAGATACGCAGTATTTT. Translating it yields CASSQRPHREGYTDTQYF. This sequence joins TRBV5-1 and TRBJ2-3; 8 bases match TRBD2. This CDR3 has 18 amino acids. Trimming took 4 bases from V and 2 from J; bases not matched to a gene: 15. The germline gives CDR1 SGHRS, CDR2 YFSETQ. Variable domain in full (rest from reference TRBV5-1 and TRBJ2-3): KAGVTQTPRYLIKTRGQQVTLSCSPISGHRSVSWYQQTPGQGLQFLFEYFSETQRNKGNFPGRFSGRQFSNSRSEMNVSTLELGDSALYLCASSQRPHREGYTDTQYFGPGTRLTVL.

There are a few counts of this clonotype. CDR3 sequence: CASSLGSIRAQYF. CDR3 DNA: TGTGCCAGCAGCTTAGGTTCCATTAGAGCGCAGTATTTT. V gene TRBV7-2 combines with J gene TRBJ2-3; no clear D gene. CDR3 length equals 13 residues. CDR1 SGHTA and CDR2 FQGNSA come from the germline V gene. Trimming shortened V by 1 base and J by 10 bases, and 12 bases separated the two germline ends. Complete variable domain (other parts from reference TRBV7-2 and TRBJ2-3): GAGVSQSPSNKVTEKGKDVELRCDPISGHTALYWYRQSLGQGLEFLIYFQGNSAPDKSGLPSDRFSAERTGGSVSTLTIQRTQQEDSAVYLCASSLGSIRAQYFGPGTRLTVL.

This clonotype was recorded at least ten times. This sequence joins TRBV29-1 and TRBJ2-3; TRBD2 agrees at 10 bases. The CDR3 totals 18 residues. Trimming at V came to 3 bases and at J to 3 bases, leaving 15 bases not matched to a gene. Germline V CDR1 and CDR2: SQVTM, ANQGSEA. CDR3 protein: CSVEEGPPEREGTDTQYF. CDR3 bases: TGCAGCGTTGAGGAAGGGCCACCCGAGCGGGAGGGGACAGATACGCAGTATTTT.

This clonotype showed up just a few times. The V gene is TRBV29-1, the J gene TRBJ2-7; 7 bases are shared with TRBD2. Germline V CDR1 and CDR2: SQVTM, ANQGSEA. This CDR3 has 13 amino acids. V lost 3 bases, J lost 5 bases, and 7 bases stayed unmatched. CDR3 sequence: CSVEAQGGDEQYF. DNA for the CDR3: TGCAGCGTTGAGGCCCAGGGAGGGGACGAGCAGTACTTC.

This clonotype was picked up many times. DNA of the CDR3: TGTGCCAGCAGCTTAGCTCTAGCGGGAGCCCCTGGGGACGAGCAGTACTTC. Translating gives CASSLALAGAPGDEQYF. V is TRBV7-2 and J is TRBJ2-7, with TRBD2 identical over 10 bases. The junction had 10 bases not matched to a gene; V was cut back by 0 bases and J by 5 bases. In germline, CDR1 is SGHTA, CDR2 FQGNSA. This CDR3 region has 17 residues.